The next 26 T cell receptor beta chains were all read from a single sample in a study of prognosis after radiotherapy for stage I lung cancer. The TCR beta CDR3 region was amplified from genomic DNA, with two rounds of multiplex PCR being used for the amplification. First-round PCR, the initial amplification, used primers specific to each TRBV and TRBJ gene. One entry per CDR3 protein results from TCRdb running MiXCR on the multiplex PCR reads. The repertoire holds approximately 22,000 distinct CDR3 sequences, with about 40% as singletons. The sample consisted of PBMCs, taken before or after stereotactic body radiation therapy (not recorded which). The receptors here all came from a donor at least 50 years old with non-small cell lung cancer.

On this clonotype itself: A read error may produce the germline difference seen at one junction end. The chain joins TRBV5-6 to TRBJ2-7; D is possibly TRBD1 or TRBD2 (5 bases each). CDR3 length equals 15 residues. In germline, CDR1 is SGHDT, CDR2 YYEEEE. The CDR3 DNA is TGTGCCTGCAGCGGAAGGGGAATGGGGTACTACGGGCAGTACTTC. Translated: CACSGRGMGYYGQYF.

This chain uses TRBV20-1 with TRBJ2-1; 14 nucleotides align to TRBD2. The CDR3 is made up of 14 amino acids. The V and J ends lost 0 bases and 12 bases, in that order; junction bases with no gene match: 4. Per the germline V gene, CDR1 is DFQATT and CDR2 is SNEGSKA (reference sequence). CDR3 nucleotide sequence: TGCAGTGCTAGAGATCAGACTAGCGGGAGGGGGCAGTTCTTC. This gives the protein CSARDQTSGRGQFF.

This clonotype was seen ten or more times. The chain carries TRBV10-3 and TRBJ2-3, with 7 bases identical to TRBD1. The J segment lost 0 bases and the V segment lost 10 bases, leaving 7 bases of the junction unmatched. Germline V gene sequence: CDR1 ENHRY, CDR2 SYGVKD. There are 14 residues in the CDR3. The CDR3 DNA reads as TGTGCCACTAGGGACAGTACTAGCACAGATACGCAGTATTTT. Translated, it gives CATRDSTSTDTQYF.

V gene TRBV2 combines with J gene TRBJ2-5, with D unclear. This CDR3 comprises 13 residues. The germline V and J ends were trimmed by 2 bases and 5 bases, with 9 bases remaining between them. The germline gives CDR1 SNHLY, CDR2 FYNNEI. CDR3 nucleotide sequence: TGTGCCAGCAGTGAAACTATCAGGGAGACCCAGTACTTC. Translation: CASSETIRETQYF.

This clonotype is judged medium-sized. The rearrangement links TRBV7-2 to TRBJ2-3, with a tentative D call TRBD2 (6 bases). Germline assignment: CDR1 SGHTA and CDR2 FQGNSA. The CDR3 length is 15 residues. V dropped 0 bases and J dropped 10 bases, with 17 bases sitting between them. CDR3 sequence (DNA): TGTGCCAGCAGCTTAGCTACTAGCCAGTTGTCTGCGCAGTATTTT. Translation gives CASSLATSQLSAQYF.

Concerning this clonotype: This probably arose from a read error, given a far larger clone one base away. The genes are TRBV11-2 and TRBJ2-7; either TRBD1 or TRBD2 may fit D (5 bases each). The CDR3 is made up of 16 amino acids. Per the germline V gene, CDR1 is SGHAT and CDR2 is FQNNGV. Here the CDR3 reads CTSSALYRDGTYEQYF. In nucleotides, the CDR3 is TGTACCAGCAGCGCCCTATACCGGGACGGAACCTACGAGCAGTACTTC.

The CDR3 DNA is TGCGCCAGCAGCTTGGCAGGGTTCTCCTACAATGAGCAGTTCTTC. It codes for CASSLAGFSYNEQFF. The chain has TRBV5-1 and TRBJ2-1; TRBD1 is a possible D gene (5 bases). Per germline, CDR1 SGHRS and CDR2 YFSETQ. Trimming pared 0 bases from V and 0 bases from J, leaving 7 bases between. This CDR3 is 15 amino acids long.

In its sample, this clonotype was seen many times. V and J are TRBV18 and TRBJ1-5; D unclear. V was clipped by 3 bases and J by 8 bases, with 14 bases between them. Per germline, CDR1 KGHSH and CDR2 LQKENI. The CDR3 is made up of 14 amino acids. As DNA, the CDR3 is TGTGCCAGCTCACCGGGAGGCCCGCCTGAGCCCCAGCATTTT. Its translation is CASSPGGPPEPQHF.

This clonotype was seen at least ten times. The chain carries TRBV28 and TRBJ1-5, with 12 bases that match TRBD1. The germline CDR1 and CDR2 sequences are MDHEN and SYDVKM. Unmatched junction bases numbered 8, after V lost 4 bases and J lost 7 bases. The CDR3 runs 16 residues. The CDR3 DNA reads TGTGCCAGCAGTTCCCCGGGACAGGGGGCCGACCAGCCCCAGCATTTT. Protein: CASSSPGQGADQPQHF.

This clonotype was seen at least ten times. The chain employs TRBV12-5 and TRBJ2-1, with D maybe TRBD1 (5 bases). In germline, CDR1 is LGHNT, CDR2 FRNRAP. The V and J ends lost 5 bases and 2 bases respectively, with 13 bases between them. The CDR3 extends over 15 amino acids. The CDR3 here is CASGLRAGTYNEQFF. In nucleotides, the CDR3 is TGTGCTAGTGGTCTCCGGGCAGGGACCTACAATGAGCAGTTCTTC.

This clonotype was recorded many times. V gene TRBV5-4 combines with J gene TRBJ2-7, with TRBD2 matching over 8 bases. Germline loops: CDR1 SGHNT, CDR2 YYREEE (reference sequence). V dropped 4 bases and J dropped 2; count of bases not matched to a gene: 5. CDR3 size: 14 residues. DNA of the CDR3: TGTGCCAGCAGCCGGACTAGCTCAGCCTACGAGCAGTACTTC. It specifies CASSRTSSAYEQYF. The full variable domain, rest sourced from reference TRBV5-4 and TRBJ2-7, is ETGVTQSPTHLIKTRGQQVTLRCSSQSGHNTVSWYQQALGQGPQFIFQYYREEENGRGNFPPRFSGLQFPNYSSELNVNALELDDSALYLCASSRTSSAYEQYFGPGTRLTVT.

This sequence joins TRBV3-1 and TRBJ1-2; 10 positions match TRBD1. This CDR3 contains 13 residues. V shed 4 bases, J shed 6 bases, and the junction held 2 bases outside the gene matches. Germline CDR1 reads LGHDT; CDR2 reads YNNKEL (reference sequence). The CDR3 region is CASSPGTGDGYTF. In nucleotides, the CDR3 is TGTGCCAGCAGCCCCGGGACAGGGGATGGCTACACCTTC.

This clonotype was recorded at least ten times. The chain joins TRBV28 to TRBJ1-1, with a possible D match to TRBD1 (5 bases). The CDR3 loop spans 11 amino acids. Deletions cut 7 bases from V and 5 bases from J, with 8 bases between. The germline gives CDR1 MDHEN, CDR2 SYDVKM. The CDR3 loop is CASNHRTEAFF. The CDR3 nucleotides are TGTGCCAGCAACCACAGGACTGAAGCTTTCTTT.

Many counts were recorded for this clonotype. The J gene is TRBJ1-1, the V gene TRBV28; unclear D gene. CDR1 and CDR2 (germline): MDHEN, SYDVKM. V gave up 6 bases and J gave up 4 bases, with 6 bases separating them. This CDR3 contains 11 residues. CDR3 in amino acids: CASRSATEAFF. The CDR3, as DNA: TGTGCCAGCAGGTCGGCCACTGAAGCTTTCTTT.

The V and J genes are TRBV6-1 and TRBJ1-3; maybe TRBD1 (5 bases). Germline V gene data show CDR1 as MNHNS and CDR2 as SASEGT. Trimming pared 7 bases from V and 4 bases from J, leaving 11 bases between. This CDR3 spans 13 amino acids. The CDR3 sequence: CASTGGVGNTIYF. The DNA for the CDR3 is TGTGCCAGCACCGGGGGGGTGGGAAACACCATATATTTT.

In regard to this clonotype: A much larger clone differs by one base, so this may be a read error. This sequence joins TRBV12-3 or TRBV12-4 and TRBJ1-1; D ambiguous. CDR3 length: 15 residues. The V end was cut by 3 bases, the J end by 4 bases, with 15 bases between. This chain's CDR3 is CASSFVGSRSTEAFF. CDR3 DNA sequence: TGTGCCAGCAGTTTCGTAGGATCAAGGAGCACTGAAGCTTTCTTT.

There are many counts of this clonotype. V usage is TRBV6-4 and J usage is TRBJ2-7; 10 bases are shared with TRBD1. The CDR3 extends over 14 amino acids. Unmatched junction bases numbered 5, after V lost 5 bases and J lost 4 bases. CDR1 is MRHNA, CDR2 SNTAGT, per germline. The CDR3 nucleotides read TGTGCCAGCAGTTCCCCGGGACAGGGGTACGAGCAGTACTTC. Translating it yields CASSSPGQGYEQYF.

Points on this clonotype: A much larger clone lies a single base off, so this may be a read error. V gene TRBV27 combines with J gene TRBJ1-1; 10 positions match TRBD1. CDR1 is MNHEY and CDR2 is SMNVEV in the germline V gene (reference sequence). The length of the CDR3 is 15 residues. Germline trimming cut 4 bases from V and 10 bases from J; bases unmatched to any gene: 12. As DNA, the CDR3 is TGTGCCAGCAGTTGGCCGGGACAGGGGATAAGTGGAGCTTTCTTT. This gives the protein CASSWPGQGISGAFF.

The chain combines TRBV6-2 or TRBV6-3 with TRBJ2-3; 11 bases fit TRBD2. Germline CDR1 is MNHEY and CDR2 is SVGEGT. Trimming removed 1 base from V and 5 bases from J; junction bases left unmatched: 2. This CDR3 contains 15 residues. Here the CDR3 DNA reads TGTGCCAGCAGTTACTACGGACTAGCGGGAGATACGCAGTATTTT. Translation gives CASSYYGLAGDTQYF.

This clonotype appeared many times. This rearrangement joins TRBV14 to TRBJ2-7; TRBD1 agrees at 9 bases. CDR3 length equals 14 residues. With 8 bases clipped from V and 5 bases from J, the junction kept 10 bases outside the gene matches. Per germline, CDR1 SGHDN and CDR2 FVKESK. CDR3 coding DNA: TGTGCCAGCGTCCCTTGGACAGGGGCGAACGAGCAGTACTTC. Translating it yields CASVPWTGANEQYF.

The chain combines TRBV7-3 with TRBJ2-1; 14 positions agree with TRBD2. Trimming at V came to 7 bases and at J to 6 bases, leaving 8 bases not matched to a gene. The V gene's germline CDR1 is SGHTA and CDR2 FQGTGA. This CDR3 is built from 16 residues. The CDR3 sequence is CASTRLAGGTCNEQFF. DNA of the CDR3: TGTGCCAGCACCCGACTAGCGGGAGGGACCTGCAATGAGCAGTTCTTC.

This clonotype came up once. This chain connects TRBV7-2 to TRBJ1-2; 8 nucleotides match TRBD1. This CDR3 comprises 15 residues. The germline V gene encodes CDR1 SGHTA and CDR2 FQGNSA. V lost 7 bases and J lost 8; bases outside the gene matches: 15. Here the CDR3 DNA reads TGTGCCAGCAACAACCCCACCCGGACAGGGAAGGGCTACACCTTC. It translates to CASNNPTRTGKGYTF. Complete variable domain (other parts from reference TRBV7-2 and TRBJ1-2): GAGVSQSPSNKVTEKGKDVELRCDPISGHTALYWYRQSLGQGLEFLIYFQGNSAPDKSGLPSDRFSAERTGGSVSTLTIQRTQQEDSAVYLCASNNPTRTGKGYTFGSGTRLTVV.

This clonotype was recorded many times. In DNA form, the CDR3 reads TGTGCCACCGCGGGGGGCCAAGAGACCCAGTACTTC. As protein: CATAGGQETQYF. The rearrangement links TRBV24-1 to TRBJ2-5; 8 bases map to TRBD2. The V gene end was trimmed by 9 bases and the J gene end by 1 base; junction bases not matched to a gene: 0. This CDR3 is 12 amino acids long. The germline CDR1 and CDR2 sequences are KGHDR and SFDVKD.

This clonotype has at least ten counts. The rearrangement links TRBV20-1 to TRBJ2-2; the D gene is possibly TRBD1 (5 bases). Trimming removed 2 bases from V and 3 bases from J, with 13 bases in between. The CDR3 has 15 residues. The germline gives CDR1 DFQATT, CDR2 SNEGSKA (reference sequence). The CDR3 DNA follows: TGCAGTGCTAGATATCAGGGTTGGGACACCGGGGAGCTGTTTTTT. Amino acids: CSARYQGWDTGELFF.

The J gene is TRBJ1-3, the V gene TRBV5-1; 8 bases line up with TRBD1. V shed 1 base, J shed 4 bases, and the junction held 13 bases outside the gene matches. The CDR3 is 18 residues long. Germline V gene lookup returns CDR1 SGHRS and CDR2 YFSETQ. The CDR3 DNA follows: TGCGCCAGCAGCTTGTTTGGGACAGGTGGTTCTGGCGGAAACACCATATATTTT. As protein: CASSLFGTGGSGGNTIYF.

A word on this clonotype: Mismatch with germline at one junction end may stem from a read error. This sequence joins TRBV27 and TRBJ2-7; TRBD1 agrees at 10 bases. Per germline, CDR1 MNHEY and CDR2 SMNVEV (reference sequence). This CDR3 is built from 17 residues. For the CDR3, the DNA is TGTGTCAGCATTAGAACCCGACAGGGGGCCGTTCCCTACGAGCAGTACTTC. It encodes CVSIRTRQGAVPYEQYF.